This TCR beta chain was identified in a study of memory CD4+ T cells and cytomegalovirus serostatus. Study-wide context: Donors were healthy Belgian adults, about ten CMV seropositive and approximately 23 seronegative. Study-wide points: Of approximately 160 reported CMV TCRbeta sequences, some 67 were found in memory CD4+ repertoires.

Single viable CD3+CD4+CD8-CD45RO+ cells were sorted as the memory CD4+ T cells. Donors' CMV status reflects serum IgG against pp150, pp28, p38, p52. Total CD4+ T cells were enriched by CD4 positive selection. The CDR3 contains 14 residues. Looked up from germline, CDR1 is GTSNPN and CDR2 is SVGIG (reference sequence). Trimming removed 7 bases from V and 3 bases from J, with 18 bases in between. As for this clone: Its antigen remains unknown.

The table came from immunoSEQ multiplex PCR; TCRdb's copy has only in-frame clones and leaves some out. The sample lists approximately 61,000 clones, 80% occurring once. This receptor was taken from an adult in good health and CMV-seronegative. Some clones in this sample may be carry-over from other donors' samples. Sequencing used memory CD4+ T cells from blood. The rearrangement uses TRBV30 and TRBJ1-2, with a weak D call TRBD1 (6 bases). This CDR3 is CASVGGLADYGYTF. CDR3 nucleotide sequence: TGTGCCTCCGTAGGGGGGCTCGCCGACTATGGCTACACCTTC.